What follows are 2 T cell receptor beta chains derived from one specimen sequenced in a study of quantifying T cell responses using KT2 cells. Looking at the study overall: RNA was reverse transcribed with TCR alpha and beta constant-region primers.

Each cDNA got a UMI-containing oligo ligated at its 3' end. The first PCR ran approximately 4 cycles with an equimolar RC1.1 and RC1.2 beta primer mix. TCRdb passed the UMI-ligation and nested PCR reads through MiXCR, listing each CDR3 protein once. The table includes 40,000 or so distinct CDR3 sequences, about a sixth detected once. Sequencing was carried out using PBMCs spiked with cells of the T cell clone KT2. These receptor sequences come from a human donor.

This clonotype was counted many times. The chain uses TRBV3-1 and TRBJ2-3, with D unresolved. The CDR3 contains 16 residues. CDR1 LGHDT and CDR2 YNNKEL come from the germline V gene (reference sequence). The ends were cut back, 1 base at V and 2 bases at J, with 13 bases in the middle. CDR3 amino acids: CASSQVGSLTTDTQYF. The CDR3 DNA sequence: TGTGCCAGCAGCCAAGTTGGTAGCCTCACCACAGATACGCAGTATTTT.

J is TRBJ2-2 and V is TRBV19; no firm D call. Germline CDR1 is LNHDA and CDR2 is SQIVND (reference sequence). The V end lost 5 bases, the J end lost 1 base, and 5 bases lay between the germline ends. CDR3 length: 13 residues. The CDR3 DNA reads TGTGCCAGTAGTTGGGGGAACACCGGGGAGCTGTTTTTT. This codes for CASSWGNTGELFF.